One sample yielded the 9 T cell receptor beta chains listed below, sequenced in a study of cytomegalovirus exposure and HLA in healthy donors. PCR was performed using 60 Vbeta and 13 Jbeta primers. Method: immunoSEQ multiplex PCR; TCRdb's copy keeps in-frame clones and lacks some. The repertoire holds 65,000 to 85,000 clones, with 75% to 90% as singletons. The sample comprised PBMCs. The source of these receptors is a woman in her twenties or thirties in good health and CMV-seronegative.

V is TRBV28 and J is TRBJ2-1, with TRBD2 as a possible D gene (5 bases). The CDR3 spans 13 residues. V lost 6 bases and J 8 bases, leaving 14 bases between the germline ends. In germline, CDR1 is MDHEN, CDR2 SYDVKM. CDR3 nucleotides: TGTGCCAGCAGGGAGGAGACTCGGGATGAGCAGTTCTTC. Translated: CASREETRDEQFF.

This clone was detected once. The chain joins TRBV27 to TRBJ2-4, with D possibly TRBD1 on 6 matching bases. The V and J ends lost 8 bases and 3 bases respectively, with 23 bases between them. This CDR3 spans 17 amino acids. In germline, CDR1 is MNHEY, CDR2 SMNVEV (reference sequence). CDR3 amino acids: CASSVRAGVQGKNIQYF. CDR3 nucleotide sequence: TGTGCCAGCTCAGTCCGGGCAGGGGTCCAAGGCAAAAACATTCAGTACTTC.

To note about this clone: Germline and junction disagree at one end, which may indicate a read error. CDR3 DNA: TGTTCCAGCAGCTTATGGGAGAACGAGCAGTACTTC. This gives the protein CSSSLWENEQYF. This rearrangement joins TRBV7-9 to TRBJ2-7, with D perhaps TRBD2 (5 bases). Germline V gene sequence: CDR1 SEHNR, CDR2 FQNEAQ (reference sequence). The CDR3 sequence is 12 residues long.

In DNA, the CDR3 is TGTGCCAGCAGGGCCTTGACTAGCGGGAGACCAGATACGCAGTATTTT. Translated: CASRALTSGRPDTQYF. This chain links TRBV28 with TRBJ2-3; 12 bases fit TRBD2. The V gene's germline CDR1 is MDHEN and CDR2 SYDVKM. CDR3 length: 16 residues. V shed 6 bases, J shed 4 bases, and the junction held 8 bases outside the gene matches.

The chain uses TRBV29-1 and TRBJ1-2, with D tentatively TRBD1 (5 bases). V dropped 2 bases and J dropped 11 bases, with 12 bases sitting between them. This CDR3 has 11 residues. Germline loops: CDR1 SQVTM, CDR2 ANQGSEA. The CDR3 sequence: CSVEIGEGYTF. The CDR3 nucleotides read TGCAGCGTTGAAATAGGGGAAGGGTACACCTTC.

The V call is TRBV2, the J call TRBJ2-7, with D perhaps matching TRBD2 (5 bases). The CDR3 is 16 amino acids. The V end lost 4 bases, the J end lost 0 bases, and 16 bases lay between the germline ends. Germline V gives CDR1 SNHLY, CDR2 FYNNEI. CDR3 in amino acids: CASSASLALPSYEQYF. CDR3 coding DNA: TGTGCCAGCAGTGCCAGTCTAGCCCTCCCCTCCTACGAGCAGTACTTC.

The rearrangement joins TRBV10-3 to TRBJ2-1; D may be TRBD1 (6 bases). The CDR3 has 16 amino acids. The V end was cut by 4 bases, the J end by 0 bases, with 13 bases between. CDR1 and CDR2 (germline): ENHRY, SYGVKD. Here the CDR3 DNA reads TGTGCCATCAGTGGCTCAGGGGAACGCTCCTACAATGAGCAGTTCTTC. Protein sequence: CAISGSGERSYNEQFF.

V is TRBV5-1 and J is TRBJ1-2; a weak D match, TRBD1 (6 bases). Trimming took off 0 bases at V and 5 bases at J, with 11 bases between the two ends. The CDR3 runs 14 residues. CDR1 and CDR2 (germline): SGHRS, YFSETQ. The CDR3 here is CASSLEGGLYGYTF. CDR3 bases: TGCGCCAGCAGCTTGGAAGGGGGTCTGTATGGCTACACCTTC.

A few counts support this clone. The CDR3 DNA reads TGTGCCAGCAGTTACTCAACAGGGTTTGGAGGCTACACCTTC. It translates to CASSYSTGFGGYTF. This rearrangement joins TRBV6-6 to TRBJ1-2, with TRBD1 as a possible D gene (6 bases). Trimming took off 0 bases at V and 8 bases at J, with 13 bases between the two ends. Germline values: CDR1 MNHNY, CDR2 SVGAGI (reference sequence). CDR3 length equals 14 residues.